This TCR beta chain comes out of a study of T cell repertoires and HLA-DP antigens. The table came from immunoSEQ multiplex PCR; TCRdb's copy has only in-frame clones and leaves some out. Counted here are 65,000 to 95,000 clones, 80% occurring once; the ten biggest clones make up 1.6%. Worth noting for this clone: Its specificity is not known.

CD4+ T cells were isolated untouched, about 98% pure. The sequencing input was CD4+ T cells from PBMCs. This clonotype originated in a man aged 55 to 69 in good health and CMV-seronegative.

The CDR3 coding sequence is TGCGCCAGCAGCTTGGCAACAGGGGAAGAGACCCAGTACTTC. It translates to CASSLATGEETQYF. The chain links TRBV5-1 to TRBJ2-5; 7 bases map to TRBD1. CDR1 SGHRS and CDR2 YFSETQ come from the germline V gene. Germline trimming cut 0 bases from V and 3 bases from J; bases unmatched to any gene: 2. CDR3 length: 14 residues.